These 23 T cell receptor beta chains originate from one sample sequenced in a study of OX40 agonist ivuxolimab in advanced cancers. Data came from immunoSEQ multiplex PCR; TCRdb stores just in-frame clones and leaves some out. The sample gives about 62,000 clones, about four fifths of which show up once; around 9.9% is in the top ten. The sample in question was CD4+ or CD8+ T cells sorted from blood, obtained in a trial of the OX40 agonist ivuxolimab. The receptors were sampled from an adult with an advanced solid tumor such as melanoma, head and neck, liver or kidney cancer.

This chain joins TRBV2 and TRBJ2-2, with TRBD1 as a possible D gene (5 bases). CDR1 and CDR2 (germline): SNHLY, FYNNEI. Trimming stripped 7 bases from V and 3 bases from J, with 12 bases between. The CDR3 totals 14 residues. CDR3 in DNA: TGTGCCAGCATAGATCAGGGCTACACCGGGGAGCTGTTTTTT. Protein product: CASIDQGYTGELFF.

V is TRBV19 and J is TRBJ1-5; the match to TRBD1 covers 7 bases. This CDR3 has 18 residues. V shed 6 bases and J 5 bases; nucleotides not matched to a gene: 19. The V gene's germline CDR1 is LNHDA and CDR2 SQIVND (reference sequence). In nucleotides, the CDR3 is TGTGCCAGTAGCACCACCCGCGAGACAGGGACGACTTATCAGCCCCAGCATTTT. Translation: CASSTTRETGTTYQPQHF. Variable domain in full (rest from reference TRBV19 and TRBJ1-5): DGGITQSPKYLFRKEGQNVTLSCEQNLNHDAMYWYRQDPGQGLRLIYYSQIVNDFQKGDIAEGYSVSREKKESFPLTVTSAQKNPTAFYLCASSTTRETGTTYQPQHFGDGTRLSIL.

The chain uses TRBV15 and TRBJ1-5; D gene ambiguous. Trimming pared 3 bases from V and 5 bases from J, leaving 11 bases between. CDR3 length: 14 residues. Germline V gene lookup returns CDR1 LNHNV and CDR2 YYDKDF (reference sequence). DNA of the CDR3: TGTGCCACCAGCAGTAGGGTTTACGATCAGCCCCAGCATTTT. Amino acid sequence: CATSSRVYDQPQHF. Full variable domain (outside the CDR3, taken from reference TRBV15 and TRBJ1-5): DAMVIQNPRYQVTQFGKPVTLSCSQTLNHNVMYWYQQKSSQAPKLLFHYYDKDFNNEADTPDNFQSRRPNTSFCFLDIRSPGLGDTAMYLCATSSRVYDQPQHFGDGTRLSIL.

The CDR3 bases are TGTGCCAGCAGCCCCCGGCGGAGTGAAAGCTCCACCTTC. It is translated as CASSPRRSESSTF. V gene TRBV7-3 combines with J gene TRBJ1-2; D is ambiguous. The V and J ends lost 5 bases and 13 bases respectively, with 20 bases between them. The germline V gene encodes CDR1 SGHTA and CDR2 FQGTGA. The CDR3 totals 13 residues.

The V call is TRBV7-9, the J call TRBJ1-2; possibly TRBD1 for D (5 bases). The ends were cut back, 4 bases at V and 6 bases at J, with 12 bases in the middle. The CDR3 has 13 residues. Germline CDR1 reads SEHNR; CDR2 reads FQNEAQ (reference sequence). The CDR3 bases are TGTGCCAGCAGCTCCGACCCAGGGCATGGCTACACCTTC. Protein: CASSSDPGHGYTF. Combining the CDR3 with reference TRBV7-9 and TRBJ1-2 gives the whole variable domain DTGVSQNPRHKITKRGQNVTFRCDPISEHNRLYWYRQTLGQGPEFLTYFQNEAQLEKSRLLSDRFSAERPKGSFSTLEIQRTEQGDSAMYLCASSSDPGHGYTFGSGTRLTVV.

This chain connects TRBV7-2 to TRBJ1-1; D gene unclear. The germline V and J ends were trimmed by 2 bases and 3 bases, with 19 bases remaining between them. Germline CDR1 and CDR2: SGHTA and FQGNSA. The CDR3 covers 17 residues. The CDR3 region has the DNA TGTGCCAGCAGCTTAATCAGTACACAACTAAGGGACACTGAAGCTTTCTTT. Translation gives CASSLISTQLRDTEAFF.

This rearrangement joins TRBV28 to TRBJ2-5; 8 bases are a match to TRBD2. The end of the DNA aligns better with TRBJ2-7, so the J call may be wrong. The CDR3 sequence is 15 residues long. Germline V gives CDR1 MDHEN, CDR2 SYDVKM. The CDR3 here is CASSVLAGSRGEQYF. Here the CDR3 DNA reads TGTGCCAGCAGTGTGTTAGCGGGATCTCGCGGCGAGCAGTACTTC.

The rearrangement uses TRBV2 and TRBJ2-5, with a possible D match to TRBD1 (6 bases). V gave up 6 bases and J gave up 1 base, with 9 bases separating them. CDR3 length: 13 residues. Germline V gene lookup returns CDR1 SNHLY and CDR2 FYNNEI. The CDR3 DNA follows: TGTGCCAGCAGCGGACAGTCCCAAGAGACCCAGTACTTC. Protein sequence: CASSGQSQETQYF.

For the CDR3, the DNA is TGCGCCAGCAGCCTCGAAACGGGACTAGCGGAGGGGCAAGAGACCCAGTACTTC. Encoded protein: CASSLETGLAEGQETQYF. This sequence joins TRBV4-1 and TRBJ2-5; 11 positions agree with TRBD2. CDR3 length equals 18 residues. In germline, CDR1 is MGHRA, CDR2 YSYEKL. The V segment lost 4 bases and the J segment 2 bases; nucleotides outside the gene matches: 12.

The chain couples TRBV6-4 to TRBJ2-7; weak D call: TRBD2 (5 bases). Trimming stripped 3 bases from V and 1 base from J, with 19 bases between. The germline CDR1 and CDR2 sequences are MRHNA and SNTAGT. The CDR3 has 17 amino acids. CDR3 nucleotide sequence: TGTGCCAGCAGTGAAGTAGTTGGAGGAAACCTTTCCTACGAGCAGTACTTC. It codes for CASSEVVGGNLSYEQYF.

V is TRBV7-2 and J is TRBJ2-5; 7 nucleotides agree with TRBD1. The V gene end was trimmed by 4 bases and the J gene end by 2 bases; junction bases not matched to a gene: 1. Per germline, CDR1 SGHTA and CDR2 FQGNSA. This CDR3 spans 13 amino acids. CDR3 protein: CASSWTGQETQYF. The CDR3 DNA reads TGTGCCAGCAGCTGGACAGGTCAAGAGACCCAGTACTTC.

Here the CDR3 DNA reads TGTGCCAGCAGAACCGGGGGCCCGAGCACAGATACGCAGTATTTT. Amino acid sequence: CASRTGGPSTDTQYF. The gene calls are TRBV28 and TRBJ2-3, with D perhaps TRBD1 or TRBD2 (6 bases each). Per germline, CDR1 MDHEN and CDR2 SYDVKM. CDR3 length: 15 residues. V shed 6 bases and J shed 0 bases, with 13 bases lying between them.

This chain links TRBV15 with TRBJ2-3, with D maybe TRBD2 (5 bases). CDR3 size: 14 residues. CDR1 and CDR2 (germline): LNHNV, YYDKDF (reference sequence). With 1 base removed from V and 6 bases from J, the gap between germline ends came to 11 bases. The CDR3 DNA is TGTGCCACCAGCAGAGGACGGGGAGTCGATACGCAGTATTTT. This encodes CATSRGRGVDTQYF.

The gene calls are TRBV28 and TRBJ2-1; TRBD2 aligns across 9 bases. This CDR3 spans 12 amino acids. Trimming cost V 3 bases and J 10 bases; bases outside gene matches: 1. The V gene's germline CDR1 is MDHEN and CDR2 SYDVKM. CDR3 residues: CASSFLAGEQFF. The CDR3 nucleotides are TGTGCCAGCAGTTTCCTAGCGGGGGAGCAGTTCTTC.

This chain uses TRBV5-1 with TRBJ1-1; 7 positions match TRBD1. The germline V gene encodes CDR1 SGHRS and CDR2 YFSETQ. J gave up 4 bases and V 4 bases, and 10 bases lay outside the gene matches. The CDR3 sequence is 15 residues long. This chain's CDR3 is CASSRVGGRSTEAFF. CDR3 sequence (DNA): TGCGCCAGCAGCAGGGTAGGGGGCCGGAGCACTGAAGCTTTCTTT.

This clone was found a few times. In DNA, the CDR3 is TGTGCCAGCAGGTCGGCAGGACAGGCGGTTTATGGTACGGATTATGGCTACACCTTC. Its translation is CASRSAGQAVYGTDYGYTF. The V gene is TRBV7-2, the J gene TRBJ1-2, with 7 bases lining up with TRBD1. CDR1 SGHTA and CDR2 FQGNSA come from the germline V gene. The CDR3 is 19 amino acids. Unmatched junction bases numbered 24, after V lost 6 bases and J lost 5 bases.

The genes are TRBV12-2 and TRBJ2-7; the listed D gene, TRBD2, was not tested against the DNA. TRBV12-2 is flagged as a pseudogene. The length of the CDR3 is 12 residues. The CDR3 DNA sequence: TGTGCAAGTCGCCTTCCCCCCTACGAGCAGTACTTC. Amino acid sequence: CASRLPPYEQYF.

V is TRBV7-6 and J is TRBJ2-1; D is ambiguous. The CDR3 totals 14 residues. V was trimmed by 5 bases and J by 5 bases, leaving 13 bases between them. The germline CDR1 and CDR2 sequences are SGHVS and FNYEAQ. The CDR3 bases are TGTGCCAGCAGCCCGACCAACAGAAACAATGAGCAGTTCTTC. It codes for CASSPTNRNNEQFF.

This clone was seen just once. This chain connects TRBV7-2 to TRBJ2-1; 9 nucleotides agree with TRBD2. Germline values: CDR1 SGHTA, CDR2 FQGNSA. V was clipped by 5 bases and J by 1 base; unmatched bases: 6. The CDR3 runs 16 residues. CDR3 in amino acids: CASSPSGALSYNEQFF. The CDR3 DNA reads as TGTGCCAGCAGCCCTAGCGGGGCCCTTTCCTACAATGAGCAGTTCTTC.

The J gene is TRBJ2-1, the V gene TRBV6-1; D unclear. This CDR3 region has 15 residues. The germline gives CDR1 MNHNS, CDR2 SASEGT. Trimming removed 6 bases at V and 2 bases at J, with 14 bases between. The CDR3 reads CASSAMRSTYNEQFF. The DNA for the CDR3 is TGTGCCAGCAGCGCCATGCGGTCCACCTACAATGAGCAGTTCTTC.

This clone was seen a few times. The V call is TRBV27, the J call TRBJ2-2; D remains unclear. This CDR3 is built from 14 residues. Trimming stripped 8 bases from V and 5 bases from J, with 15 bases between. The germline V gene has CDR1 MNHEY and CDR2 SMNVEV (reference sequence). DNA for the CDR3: TGTGCCAGCCCTCTCAGGTCGTGGACCGGGGAGCTGTTTTTT. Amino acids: CASPLRSWTGELFF.

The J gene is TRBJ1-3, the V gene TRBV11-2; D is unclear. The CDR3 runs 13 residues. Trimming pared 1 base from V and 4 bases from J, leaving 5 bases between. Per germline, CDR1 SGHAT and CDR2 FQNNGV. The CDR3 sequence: CASSLGGGNTIYF. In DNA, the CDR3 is TGTGCCAGCAGCTTAGGAGGGGGAAACACCATATATTTT.

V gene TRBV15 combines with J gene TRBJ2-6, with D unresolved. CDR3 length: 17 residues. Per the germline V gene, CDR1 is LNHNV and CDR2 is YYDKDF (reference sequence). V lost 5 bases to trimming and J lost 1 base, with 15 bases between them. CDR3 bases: TGTGCCACCAGCCTCCGTGGACCGGGTTCTGGGGCCAACGTCCTGACTTTC. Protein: CATSLRGPGSGANVLTF.